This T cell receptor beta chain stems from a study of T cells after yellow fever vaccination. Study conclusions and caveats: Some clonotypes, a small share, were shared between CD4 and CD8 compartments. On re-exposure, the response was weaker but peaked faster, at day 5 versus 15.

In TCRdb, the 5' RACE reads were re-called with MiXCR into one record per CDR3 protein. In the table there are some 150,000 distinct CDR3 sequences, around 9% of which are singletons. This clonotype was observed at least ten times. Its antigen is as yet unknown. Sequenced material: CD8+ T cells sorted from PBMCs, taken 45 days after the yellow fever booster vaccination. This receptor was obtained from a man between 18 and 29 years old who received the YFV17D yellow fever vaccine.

The CDR3 nucleotides are TGTGCCAGCAGCTTCCAAGGACAGGGCGGCTACACCGGGGAGCTGTTTTTT. The encoded protein is CASSFQGQGGYTGELFF. The chain couples TRBV6-5 to TRBJ2-2; TRBD1 matches at 8 bases. CDR1 is MNHEY, CDR2 SVGAGI, per germline. The V gene end was trimmed by 6 bases and the J gene end by 3 bases; junction bases not matched to a gene: 12. The CDR3 runs to 17 residues.